This T cell receptor (beta chain) was documented in a study of blood T cell repertoires in COVID-19. About the research overall: Samples representing acute and convalescent COVID-19 were sourced from the United States, Italy and Spain. PBMCs, B-cell-depleted T cells, or T cells were the source of the cDNA or gDNA that made up the material.

In the study's own analysis: Counts of nucleated cells, estimated from reference gene primer amplification, were obtained. Here immunoSEQ multiplex PCR was the method, and the copy in TCRdb shows in-frame clones only, minus some. V, J and clone size were drawn from that table, and D and trimming were deduced from the DNA. The profile shows some 70,000 clones, about 87% of them singletons. V shed 6 bases, J shed 0 bases, and the junction held 14 bases outside the gene matches. The CDR3 extends over 18 amino acids. The V gene's germline CDR1 is SEHNR and CDR2 FQNEAQ (reference sequence). The source of this sequence is a woman aged 70-85 years with acute or convalescent COVID-19. The chain employs TRBV7-9 and TRBJ2-4, with TRBD1 identical over 7 bases. Sequencing used peripheral blood. Here the CDR3 reads CASSPTGSEGLAKNIQYF. The CDR3 nucleotides are TGTGCCAGCAGTCCGACAGGGAGTGAGGGGTTAGCCAAAAACATTCAGTACTTC.